This TCR beta chain was found in a study of blood T cell repertoires in COVID-19. At the level of the study: T cells, B-cell-depleted T cells, or PBMCs supplied cDNA or gDNA.

This CDR3 region has 14 residues. V was pared by 4 bases and J by 7 bases, with 17 bases between. Germline assignment: CDR1 PRHDT and CDR2 FYEKMQ (reference sequence). Clones were sequenced by immunoSEQ multiplex PCR, and TCRdb holds only the in-frame ones, with some missing. The sample includes about 220,000 clones, roughly 90% seen only once; the top ten take 2.6%. Cohort allocation depended upon clinical history that participants reported. Before being deemed recovered, Cohort 3 donors had two negative PCRs, clearance, or symptom resolution. This chain connects TRBV13 to TRBJ2-7, with D perhaps matching TRBD2 (5 bases). The sequenced sample consisted of PBMCs or T cells enriched from blood (not recorded which). The clonotype originates from a woman in her thirties who had recovered from COVID-19. In nucleotides, the CDR3 is TGTGCCAGCAGCTACGAGCGGTCCTCGGGGGAGCAGTACTTC. It encodes CASSYERSSGEQYF.